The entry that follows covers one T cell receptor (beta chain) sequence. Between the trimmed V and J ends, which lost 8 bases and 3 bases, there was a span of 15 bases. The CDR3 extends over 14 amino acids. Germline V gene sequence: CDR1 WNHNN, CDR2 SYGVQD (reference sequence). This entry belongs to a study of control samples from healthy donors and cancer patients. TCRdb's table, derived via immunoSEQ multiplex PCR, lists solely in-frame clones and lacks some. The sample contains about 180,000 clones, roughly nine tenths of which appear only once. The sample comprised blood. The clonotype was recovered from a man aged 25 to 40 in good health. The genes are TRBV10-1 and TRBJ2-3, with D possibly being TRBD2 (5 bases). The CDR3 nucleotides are TGCGCCAGCGCCTCTAGCTTCCCAACAGATACGCAGTATTTT. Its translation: CASASSFPTDTQYF.